This record concerns one TCR beta chain sequence. Its antigen is still unknown. This record belongs to a study of shared clonotypes between healthy human individuals. Study conclusions and caveats: The four-donor shared clonotypes exceeded non-shared clonotypes in generation probability, with non-shared ones scoring lower. Sampling covered nothing but blood. Tissue TCR repertoires likely differ from those found in blood.

CDR1 and CDR2 (germline): MDHEN, SYDVKM. The CDR3 totals 14 residues. Trimming removed 6 bases at V and 3 bases at J, with 14 bases between. Generated by immunoSEQ multiplex PCR, the TCRdb table keeps only in-frame clones and is missing some. The table includes 550,000 to 850,000 clones, approximately 77% detected once. This chain uses TRBV28 with TRBJ2-5; possible D gene TRBD2, 6 bases. The sequence derives from a woman in her 30s in good health. The sample was memory CD4+ T cells sorted from blood. The subset is: CD45RA-negative fraction. The DNA of the CDR3 is TGTGCCAGCAGACCCCATAGCGGAGAAGAGACCCAGTACTTC. This codes for CASRPHSGEETQYF.